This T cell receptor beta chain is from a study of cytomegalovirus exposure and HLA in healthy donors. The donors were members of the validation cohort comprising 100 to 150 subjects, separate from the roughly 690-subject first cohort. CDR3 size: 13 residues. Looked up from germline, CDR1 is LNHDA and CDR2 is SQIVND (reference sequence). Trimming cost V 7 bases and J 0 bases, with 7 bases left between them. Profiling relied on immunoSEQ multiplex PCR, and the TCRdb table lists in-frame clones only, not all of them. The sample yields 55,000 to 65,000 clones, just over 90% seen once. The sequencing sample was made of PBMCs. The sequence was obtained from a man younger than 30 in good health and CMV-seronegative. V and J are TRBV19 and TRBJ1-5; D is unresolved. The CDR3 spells CASTDYSNQPQHF. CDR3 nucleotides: TGTGCCAGTACGGACTATAGCAATCAGCCCCAGCATTTT.